This TCR beta chain came from a study of blood T cell repertoires in COVID-19 (TCRdb year 2020). In the study overall: Samples from collaborators originated in the United States, Italy and Spain and spanned both the acute and convalescent phases of COVID-19. The material from the prospective study consisted of cDNA or gDNA derived from T cells, B-cell-depleted T cells, or PBMCs. A freely available public database, intended as a resource for researchers studying the immune response to SARS-CoV-2, is where the repertoires were released. Subjects who had been exposed to COVID-19, were actively infected with it, or had recovered from it provided the deeply sampled blood TCRbeta repertoires that made up the dataset. Where HLA class I and class II types were available, the types were taken from metadata supplied by the sample provider, not from assay-based typing. The samples were drawn from two sources: the first 160 participants of the ongoing ImmuneRACE study, and 1,000 to 1,500 subjects contributed by 6 global collaborators. Nearly every sample came with metadata listing a de-identified subject ID, COVID-19 status, age in years and sex.

The germline V gene gives CDR1 as SGHVS and CDR2 as FQNEAQ. V is cut by 1 base and J by 3 bases, and the space between the germline ends is 3 bases. CDR3 length: 12 amino acids, cysteine to phenylalanine. Only the CDR3 DNA stays, 36 bases, in frame from base 1. The collaborating institutions used their own protocols to collect whole blood in K2EDTA tubes. For TCRbeta analysis, collaborators shipped samples as frozen whole blood, isolated PBMCs, or DNA extracted from either of those sample types. The study at large found these results: Clinical and demographic metadata were provided uncurated, with the amount varying by source and participant.

A note on this clone: What antigen it recognizes has not been identified. No much larger clonotype is one base removed from it; base qualities were not supplied.

TCRbeta CDR3 regions were amplified from genomic DNA using the immunoSEQ Assay, a bias-controlled multiplex PCR. Turning to the authors' computational methods: The number of nucleated cells in each sample was estimated by amplification of reference gene primers within the assay. Sequence reads were collapsed and filtered to measure the absolute abundance of every unique TCRbeta CDR3 rearrangement. Productive Simpson clonality was computed per sample as the square root of Simpson's diversity index over productive rearrangements. Imported from immuneACCESS, the table was reduced by TCRdb to in-frame sequences with V and J called. These copies leave out some clones; in studies compared against another copy, an unresolved V gene accounts for under half, and the cause of the remainder is not known. The DNA was the basis for D and trimming; V, J and clone size are from that table. The sample includes about 93,000 clones, with 85% to 90% observed a single time. Of the sample, roughly 1.5% falls within the top ten clones.

The V and J genes are TRBV7-8 and TRBJ1-1; confidence is insufficient to name the D gene. Source material: peripheral blood. The sequence came from a human donor with active COVID-19. The donor label of this sample is uncertain. At the DNA level, the sequence is TGTGCCAGCAGCTTAGTCGACACTGAAGCTTTCTTT. Translation gives CASSLVDTEAFF.